Each of the 22 T cell receptor beta chains below was sequenced from the same sample in a study of T cell responses to AZD1222 COVID-19 vaccine. The repertoire was sequenced with immunoSEQ multiplex PCR; TCRdb's copy has only in-frame clones and lacks some. The sample gives a few hundred thousand clones, approximately 93% of which show up once; 0.5% to 0.7% is in the top ten. The sequencing used peripheral blood, collected on day 0 of AZD1222 vaccination. The receptors derive from an adult in good health.

V and J are TRBV9 and TRBJ2-6; TRBD2 aligns across 8 bases. Germline-derived CDR1 and CDR2 are SGDLS and YYNGEE. This CDR3 is 16 amino acids long. The V and J ends lost 0 bases and 12 bases, in that order; junction bases with no gene match: 11. The DNA for the CDR3 is TGTGCCAGCAGCGTAGCTAGTGGGACTAGTATAGCCGTCCTGACTTTC. It yields the protein CASSVASGTSIAVLTF.

The rearrangement joins TRBV11-3 to TRBJ2-1; tentative D call: TRBD1 (5 bases). Germline values: CDR1 SGHNT, CDR2 YENEEA. This CDR3 region has 13 residues. Trimming removed 5 bases from V and 9 bases from J, with 14 bases in between. The CDR3 here is CASSPSPQGEQFF. CDR3 DNA sequence: TGTGCCAGCAGCCCTTCACCCCAGGGTGAGCAGTTCTTC.

The chain recombines TRBV1 with TRBJ2-1; the table's TRBD2 call for D was not verified on the DNA. TRBV1 constitutes a pseudogene. The length of the CDR3 is 13 residues. The DNA of the CDR3 is TGCACCAGCAGCCAAGCCGGGATCGATGAGCAGTTCTTC. Amino acid sequence: CTSSQAGIDEQFF.

The chain combines TRBV28 with TRBJ1-2; D is possibly TRBD1 (5 bases). V lost 6 bases, J lost 5 bases, and 13 bases lay in between. Germline V CDR1 and CDR2: MDHEN, SYDVKM. The CDR3 is 13 amino acids. Here the CDR3 reads CASRPGGGYGYTF. CDR3 nucleotides: TGTGCCAGCAGGCCCGGGGGGGGATATGGCTACACCTTC.

The J gene is TRBJ1-6, the V gene TRBV5-1; D gene unclear. Germline V lookup: CDR1 SGHRS, CDR2 YFSETQ. With 0 bases removed from V and 3 bases from J, the gap between germline ends came to 4 bases. The CDR3 length is 14 residues. The CDR3 coding sequence is TGCGCCAGCAGCTTGGACTTCTATAATTCACCCCTCCACTTT. Translating gives CASSLDFYNSPLHF.

In DNA, the CDR3 is TGTGCCAGCTCAAGGAGTGGACATTTGAACACTGAAGCTTTCTTT. Translating it yields CASSRSGHLNTEAFF. This chain connects TRBV18 to TRBJ1-1, with TRBD1 as a possible D gene (5 bases). Per the germline V gene, CDR1 is KGHSH and CDR2 is LQKENI. Trimming cost V 5 bases and J 0 bases, with 13 bases left between them. The CDR3 contains 15 residues.

This chain connects TRBV6-5 to TRBJ2-6; D is uncertain. V was trimmed by 6 bases and J by 0 bases, leaving 9 bases between them. Germline-derived CDR1 and CDR2 are MNHEY and SVGAGI. The length of the CDR3 is 15 residues. CDR3 in amino acids: CASSPQYSGANVLTF. The CDR3 bases are TGTGCCAGCAGCCCACAGTACTCTGGGGCCAACGTCCTGACTTTC.

This clone appeared once. The chain links TRBV7-8 to TRBJ1-2; D possibly corresponds to TRBD1 (6 bases). The germline V gene has CDR1 SGHVS and CDR2 FQNEAQ. Trimming shortened V by 0 bases and J by 8 bases, and 7 bases separated the two germline ends. This CDR3 has 12 residues. The CDR3 sequence is CASSLAGGGYTF. The CDR3 nucleotides are TGTGCCAGCAGCTTAGCGGGGGGCGGCTACACCTTC.

In nucleotides, the CDR3 is TGCGCCAGCAGCCTCGACAGGGCAGGGAAGAATTCTGGCTACACCTTC. It yields the protein CASSLDRAGKNSGYTF. This chain joins TRBV4-3 and TRBJ1-2, with 7 bases that match TRBD1. From germline, CDR1 is LGHNA and CDR2 YSLEER. J gave up 7 bases and V 4 bases, and 15 bases lay outside the gene matches. This CDR3 is 16 amino acids long.

A remark on this clone: Other DNA sequences within the sample encode an identical CDR3. The rearrangement joins TRBV28 to TRBJ2-7; weak D call: TRBD2 (5 bases). V was shortened by 5 bases and J by 0 bases, with 11 bases between the two germline ends. The CDR3 has 14 residues. Per germline, CDR1 MDHEN and CDR2 SYDVKM. The CDR3 DNA follows: TGTGCCAGCAGTCCTGGAGGCGGCTCCTACGAGCAGTACTTC. This encodes CASSPGGGSYEQYF.

This chain uses TRBV9 with TRBJ1-1; D might be TRBD1 (5 bases). The CDR3 is made up of 16 amino acids. Germline V CDR1 and CDR2: SGDLS, YYNGEE. The ends were cut back, 3 bases at V and 7 bases at J, with 22 bases in the middle. This CDR3 is CASSARRGTGKGEAFF. For the CDR3, the DNA is TGTGCCAGCAGCGCCCGCCGTGGGACCGGCAAGGGTGAAGCTTTCTTT.

The chain carries TRBV6-1 and TRBJ1-2; D not certain. CDR3 length: 13 amino acids. Germline V gives CDR1 MNHNS, CDR2 SASEGT. V dropped 0 bases and J dropped 8 bases, with 10 bases sitting between them. Here the CDR3 DNA reads TGTGCCAGCAGTGAAGCGCTCTTCGGGGGCTACACCTTC. It translates to CASSEALFGGYTF.

The chain combines TRBV20-1 with TRBJ1-1; D is uncertain. Trimming removed 8 bases from V and 1 base from J, with 8 bases in between. Germline CDR1 is DFQATT and CDR2 is SNEGSKA (reference sequence). This CDR3 has 11 residues. In DNA, the CDR3 is TGCAGTACCCCGGGGAACACTGAAGCTTTCTTT. It encodes CSTPGNTEAFF.

This chain joins TRBV28 and TRBJ1-3; 10 bases match TRBD1. After removal of 6 bases from V and 3 bases from J, the junction contained 8 bases not matched to a gene. The CDR3 consists of 16 residues. The V gene's germline CDR1 is MDHEN and CDR2 SYDVKM. The CDR3, as DNA: TGTGCCAGCAGGCGCGACAGGGGGCCGGTTGGAAACACCATATATTTT. It codes for CASRRDRGPVGNTIYF.

This sequence joins TRBV9 and TRBJ2-7; perhaps TRBD2 as D (5 bases). The V end was cut by 2 bases, the J end by 0 bases, with 12 bases between. Per germline, CDR1 SGDLS and CDR2 YYNGEE. This CDR3 has 15 residues. The CDR3 is CASSVSGGSSYEQYF. CDR3 in DNA: TGTGCCAGCAGCGTGAGCGGAGGCAGCTCCTACGAGCAGTACTTC. Drawing the rest from reference TRBV9 and TRBJ2-7, the complete variable domain is DSGVTQTPKHLITATGQRVTLRCSPRSGDLSVYWYQQSLDQGLQFLIQYYNGEERAKGNILERFSAQQFPDLHSELNLSSLELGDSALYFCASSVSGGSSYEQYFGPGTRLTVT.

V usage is TRBV5-1 and J usage is TRBJ2-2; D is uncertain. Germline V gene sequence: CDR1 SGHRS, CDR2 YFSETQ. The CDR3 sequence is 12 residues long. V was trimmed by 1 base and J by 6 bases, leaving 4 bases between them. CDR3 DNA: TGCGCCAGCAGCTTGTCCGCCGGGGAGCTGTTTTTT. Its translation: CASSLSAGELFF.

The chain couples TRBV11-2 to TRBJ2-1; a weak D match, TRBD2 (6 bases). This CDR3 has 15 residues. V was clipped by 3 bases and J by 4 bases, with 13 bases between them. The germline V gene encodes CDR1 SGHAT and CDR2 FQNNGV. For the CDR3, the DNA is TGTGCCAGCAGCTTTGACCGCGGGGAATACAATGAGCAGTTCTTC. This sequence encodes CASSFDRGEYNEQFF.

This chain links TRBV28 with TRBJ2-2, with D unclear. This CDR3 is 17 amino acids long. The germline V and J ends were trimmed by 6 bases and 2 bases, with 19 bases remaining between them. Germline CDR1 is MDHEN and CDR2 is SYDVKM. The CDR3 sequence: CASSYGRKPHNTGELFF. CDR3 coding DNA: TGTGCCAGCAGCTACGGAAGGAAACCCCACAACACCGGGGAGCTGTTTTTT.

The V and J genes are TRBV5-1 and TRBJ2-7, with D perhaps matching TRBD2 (7 bases). Germline-derived CDR1 and CDR2 are SGHRS and YFSETQ. The ends were cut back, 4 bases at V and 6 bases at J, with 11 bases in the middle. The CDR3 runs to 12 residues. The CDR3 coding sequence is TGCGCCAGCAGCGAGGGGGGGCTCGAGCAGTACTTC. Translated: CASSEGGLEQYF.

The V call is TRBV6-6, the J call TRBJ2-7, with D unresolved. The CDR3 length is 14 residues. Germline V gene lookup returns CDR1 MNHNY and CDR2 SVGAGI (reference sequence). Trimming cost V 7 bases and J 3 bases, with 16 bases left between them. As DNA, the CDR3 is TGTGCCAGCATCTCAGACTGGGAACTCTACGAGCAGTACTTC. Translating it yields CASISDWELYEQYF.

This chain joins TRBV19 and TRBJ2-7; D is uncertain. CDR1 is LNHDA and CDR2 is SQIVND in the germline V gene (reference sequence). The CDR3 sequence is 14 residues long. V dropped 1 base and J dropped 6 bases, with 13 bases sitting between them. DNA of the CDR3: TGTGCCAGTAGTATAGTCGGTCGAAACGGCGAGCAGTACTTC. This gives the protein CASSIVGRNGEQYF.

This clone was counted between two and nine times. The chain combines TRBV5-1 with TRBJ1-1; the D is unclear. This CDR3 region has 14 residues. V lost 1 base to trimming and J lost 2 bases, with 9 bases between them. Germline loops: CDR1 SGHRS, CDR2 YFSETQ. The CDR3 is CASSLSRGNTEAFF. The CDR3 DNA is TGCGCCAGCAGCTTGTCACGGGGAAACACTGAAGCTTTCTTT.